The following is a T cell receptor beta chain sequence with its context. The antigen remains undetermined. The CDR3 covers 14 residues. Trimming shortened V by 3 bases and J by 6 bases, and 15 bases separated the two germline ends. CDR1 MGHDK and CDR2 SYGVNS come from the germline V gene. The entry originates in a study of cytomegalovirus exposure and HLA in healthy donors. Researchers ran the PCR with 60 Vbeta and 13 Jbeta primers. The assay was immunoSEQ multiplex PCR, and TCRdb's table has in-frame clones only and misses some. The sample lists around 88,000 clones, roughly 73% occurring once. Study-level findings and limits: The study assumed roughly uniform donor sequencing depth for presence/absence analyses. Analyzed later, most CMV-associated TCR beta chains appeared HLA-restricted.

The receptor comes from a man aged 50 to 60 in good health and CMV-seropositive. The sample comprised PBMCs. V gene TRBV25-1 combines with J gene TRBJ2-7; D perhaps matches TRBD2 (7 bases). CDR3 in DNA: TGTGCCAGCAGTGAGCGGGGGCTTAAGGCCGAGCAGTACTTC. It specifies CASSERGLKAEQYF.